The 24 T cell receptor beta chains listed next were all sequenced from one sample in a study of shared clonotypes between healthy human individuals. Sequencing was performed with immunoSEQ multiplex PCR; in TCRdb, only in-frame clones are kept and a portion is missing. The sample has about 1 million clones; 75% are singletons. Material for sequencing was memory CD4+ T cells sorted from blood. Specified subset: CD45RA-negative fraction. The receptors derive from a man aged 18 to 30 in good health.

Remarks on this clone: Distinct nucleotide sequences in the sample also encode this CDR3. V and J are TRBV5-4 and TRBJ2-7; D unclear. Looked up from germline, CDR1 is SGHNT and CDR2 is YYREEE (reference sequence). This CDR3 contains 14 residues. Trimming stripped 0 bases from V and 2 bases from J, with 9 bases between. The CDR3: CASSLDPAAYEQYF. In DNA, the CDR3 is TGTGCCAGCAGCTTGGACCCAGCTGCCTACGAGCAGTACTTC.

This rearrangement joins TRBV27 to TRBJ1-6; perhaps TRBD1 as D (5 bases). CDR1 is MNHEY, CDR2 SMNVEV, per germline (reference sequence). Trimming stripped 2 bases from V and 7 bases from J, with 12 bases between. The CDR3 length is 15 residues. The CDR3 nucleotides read TGTGCCAGCAGTTTAGGCAGGGCAAAAAATTCACCCCTCCACTTT. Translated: CASSLGRAKNSPLHF.

The CDR3 nucleotides are TGTGCCAGCTCACCATCCAGGGATTCACCCCTCCACTTT. Amino acid sequence: CASSPSRDSPLHF. The gene calls are TRBV18 and TRBJ1-6, with D possibly TRBD1 on 5 matching bases. V dropped 2 bases and J dropped 8 bases, with 7 bases sitting between them. Germline V gives CDR1 KGHSH, CDR2 LQKENI. CDR3 size: 13 residues.

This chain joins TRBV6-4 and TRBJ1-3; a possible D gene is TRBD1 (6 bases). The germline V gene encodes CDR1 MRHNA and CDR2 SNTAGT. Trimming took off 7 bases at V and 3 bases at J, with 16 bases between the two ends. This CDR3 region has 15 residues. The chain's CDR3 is CASNLRGLGGNTIYF. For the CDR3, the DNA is TGTGCCAGCAATCTCAGGGGTCTTGGTGGAAACACCATATATTTT.

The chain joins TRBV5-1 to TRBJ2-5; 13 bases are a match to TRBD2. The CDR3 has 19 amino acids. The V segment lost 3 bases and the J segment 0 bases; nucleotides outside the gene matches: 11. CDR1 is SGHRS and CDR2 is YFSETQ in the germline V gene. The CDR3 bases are TGCGCCAGCAGCTCCCGACTAGCGGGGGGTTCCTCGTACCAAGAGACCCAGTACTTC. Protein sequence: CASSSRLAGGSSYQETQYF.

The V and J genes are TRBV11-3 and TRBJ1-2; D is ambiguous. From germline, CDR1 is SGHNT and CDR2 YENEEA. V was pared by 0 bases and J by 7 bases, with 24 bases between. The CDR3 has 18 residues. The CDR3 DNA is TGTGCCAGCAGCTTAGAGGCCCCCGACCCTACCAGGTGGTCTGGCTACACCTTC. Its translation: CASSLEAPDPTRWSGYTF.

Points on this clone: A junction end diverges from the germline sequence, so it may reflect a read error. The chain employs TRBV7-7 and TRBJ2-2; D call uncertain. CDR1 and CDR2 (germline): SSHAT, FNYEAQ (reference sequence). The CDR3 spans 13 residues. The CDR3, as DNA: TGTGCTAGCAGCGCCAATTCGGCCGGGGAGCTGTTTTTT. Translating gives CASSANSAGELFF.

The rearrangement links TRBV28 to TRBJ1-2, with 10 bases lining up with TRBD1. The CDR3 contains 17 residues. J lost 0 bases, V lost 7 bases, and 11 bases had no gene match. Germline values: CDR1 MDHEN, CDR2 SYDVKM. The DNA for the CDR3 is TGTGCCAGCACGGGGGACAGGGGAAGGCAAGCTAACTATGGCTACACCTTC. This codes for CASTGDRGRQANYGYTF.

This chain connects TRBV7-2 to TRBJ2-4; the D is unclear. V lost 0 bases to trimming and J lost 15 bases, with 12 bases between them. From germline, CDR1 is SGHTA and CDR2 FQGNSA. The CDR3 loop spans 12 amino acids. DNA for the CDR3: TGTGCCAGCAGCTTAGCTCGTCTAGAGGTGTACTTC. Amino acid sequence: CASSLARLEVYF.

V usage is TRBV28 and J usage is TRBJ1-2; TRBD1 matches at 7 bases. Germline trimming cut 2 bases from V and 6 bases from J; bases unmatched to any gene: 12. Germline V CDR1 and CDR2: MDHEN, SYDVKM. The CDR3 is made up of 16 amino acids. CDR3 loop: CASSLGFLTGTDGYTF. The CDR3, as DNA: TGTGCCAGCAGTTTAGGCTTCCTGACAGGGACAGATGGCTACACCTTC.

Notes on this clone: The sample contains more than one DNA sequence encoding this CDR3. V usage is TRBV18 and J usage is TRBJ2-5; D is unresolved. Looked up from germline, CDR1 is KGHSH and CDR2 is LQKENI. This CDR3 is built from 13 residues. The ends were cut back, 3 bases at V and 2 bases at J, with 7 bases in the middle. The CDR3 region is CASSPGVQETQYF. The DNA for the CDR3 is TGTGCCAGCTCACCTGGCGTTCAAGAGACCCAGTACTTC.

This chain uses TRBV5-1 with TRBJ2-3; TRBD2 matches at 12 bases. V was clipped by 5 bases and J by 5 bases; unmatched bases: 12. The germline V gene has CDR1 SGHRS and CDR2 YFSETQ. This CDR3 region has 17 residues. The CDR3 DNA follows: TGCGCCAGCAGGTCCGGACTAGCGGGATCGGGGGAAGATACGCAGTATTTT. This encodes CASRSGLAGSGEDTQYF. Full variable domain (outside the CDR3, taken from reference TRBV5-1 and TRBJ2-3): KAGVTQTPRYLIKTRGQQVTLSCSPISGHRSVSWYQQTPGQGLQFLFEYFSETQRNKGNFPGRFSGRQFSNSRSEMNVSTLELGDSALYLCASRSGLAGSGEDTQYFGPGTRLTVL.

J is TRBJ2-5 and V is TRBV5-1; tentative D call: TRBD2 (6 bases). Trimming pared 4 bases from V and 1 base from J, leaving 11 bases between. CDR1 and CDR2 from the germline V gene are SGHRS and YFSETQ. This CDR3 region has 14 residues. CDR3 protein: CASSIGGVQETQYF. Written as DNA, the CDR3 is TGCGCCAGCAGCATAGGCGGGGTCCAAGAGACCCAGTACTTC.

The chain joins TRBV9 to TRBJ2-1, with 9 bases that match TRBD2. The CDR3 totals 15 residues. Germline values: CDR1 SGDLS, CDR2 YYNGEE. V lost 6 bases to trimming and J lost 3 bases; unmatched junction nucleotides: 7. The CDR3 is CASTYSGGNYNEQFF. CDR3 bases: TGTGCCAGCACATATAGCGGGGGAAACTACAATGAGCAGTTCTTC.

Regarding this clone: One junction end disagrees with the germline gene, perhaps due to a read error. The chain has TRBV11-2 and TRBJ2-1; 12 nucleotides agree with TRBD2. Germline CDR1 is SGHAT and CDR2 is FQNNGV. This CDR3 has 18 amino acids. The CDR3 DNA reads TGTGCCAGCAGATTAGGCCTAGCGGGAGGGCCCACGGGGAATGAGCAGTTCTTC. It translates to CASRLGLAGGPTGNEQFF.

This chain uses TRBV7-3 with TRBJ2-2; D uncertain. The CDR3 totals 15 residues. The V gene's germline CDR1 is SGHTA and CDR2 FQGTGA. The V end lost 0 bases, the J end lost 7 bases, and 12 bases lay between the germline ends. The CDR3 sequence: CASSLTGSLGGELFF. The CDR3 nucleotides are TGTGCCAGCAGCTTAACAGGCTCCCTTGGCGGGGAGCTGTTTTTT.

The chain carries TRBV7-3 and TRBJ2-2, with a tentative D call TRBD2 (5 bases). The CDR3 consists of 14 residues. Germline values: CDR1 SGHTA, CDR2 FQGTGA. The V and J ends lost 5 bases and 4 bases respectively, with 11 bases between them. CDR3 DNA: TGTGCCAGCAGCCCCGGGATAGGCACCGGGGAGCTGTTTTTT. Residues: CASSPGIGTGELFF.

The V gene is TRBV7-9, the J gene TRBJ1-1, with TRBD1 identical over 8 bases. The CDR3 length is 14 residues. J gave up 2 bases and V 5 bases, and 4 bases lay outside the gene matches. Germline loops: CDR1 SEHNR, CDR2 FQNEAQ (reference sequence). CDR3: CASSEDRANTEAFF. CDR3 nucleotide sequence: TGTGCCAGCAGCGAGGACAGGGCAAACACTGAAGCTTTCTTT.

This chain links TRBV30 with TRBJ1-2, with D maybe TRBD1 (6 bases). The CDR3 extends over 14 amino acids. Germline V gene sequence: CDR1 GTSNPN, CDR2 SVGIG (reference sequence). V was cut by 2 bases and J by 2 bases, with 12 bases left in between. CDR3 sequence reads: CAWSTTGRNYGYTF. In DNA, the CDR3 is TGTGCCTGGAGTACGACAGGACGGAACTATGGCTACACCTTC.

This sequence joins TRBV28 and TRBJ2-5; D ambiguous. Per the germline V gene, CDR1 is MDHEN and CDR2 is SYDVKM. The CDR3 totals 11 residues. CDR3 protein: CATTDLGTQYF. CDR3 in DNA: TGTGCTACAACCGACCTCGGGACCCAGTACTTC.

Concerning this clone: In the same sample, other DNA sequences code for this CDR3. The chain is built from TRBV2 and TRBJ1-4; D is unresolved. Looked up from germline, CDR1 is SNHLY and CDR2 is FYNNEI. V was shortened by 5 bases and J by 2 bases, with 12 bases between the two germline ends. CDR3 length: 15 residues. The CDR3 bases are TGTGCCAGCAGTCCCGTAGGAGGGACTAATGAAAAACTGTTTTTT. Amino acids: CASSPVGGTNEKLFF.

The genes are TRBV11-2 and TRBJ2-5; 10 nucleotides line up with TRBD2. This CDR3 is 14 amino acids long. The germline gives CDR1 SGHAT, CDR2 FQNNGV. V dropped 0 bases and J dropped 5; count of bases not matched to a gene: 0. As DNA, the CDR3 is TGTGCCAGCAGCTTAGATAGCGGGAGGGAGACCCAGTACTTC. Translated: CASSLDSGRETQYF.

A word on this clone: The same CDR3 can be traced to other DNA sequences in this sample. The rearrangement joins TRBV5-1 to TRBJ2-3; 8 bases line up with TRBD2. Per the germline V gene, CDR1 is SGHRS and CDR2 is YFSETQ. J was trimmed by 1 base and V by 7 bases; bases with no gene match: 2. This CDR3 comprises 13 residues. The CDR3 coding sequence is TGCGCCAGCGGGCGGGGGGGCACAGATACGCAGTATTTT. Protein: CASGRGGTDTQYF.

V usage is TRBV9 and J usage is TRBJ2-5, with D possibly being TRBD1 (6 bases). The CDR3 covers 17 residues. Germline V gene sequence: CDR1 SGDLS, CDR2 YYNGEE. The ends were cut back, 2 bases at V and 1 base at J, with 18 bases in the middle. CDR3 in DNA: TGTGCCAGCAGCGTTGCCCTGGGTCAAGGGGGCCAAGAGACCCAGTACTTC. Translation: CASSVALGQGGQETQYF.